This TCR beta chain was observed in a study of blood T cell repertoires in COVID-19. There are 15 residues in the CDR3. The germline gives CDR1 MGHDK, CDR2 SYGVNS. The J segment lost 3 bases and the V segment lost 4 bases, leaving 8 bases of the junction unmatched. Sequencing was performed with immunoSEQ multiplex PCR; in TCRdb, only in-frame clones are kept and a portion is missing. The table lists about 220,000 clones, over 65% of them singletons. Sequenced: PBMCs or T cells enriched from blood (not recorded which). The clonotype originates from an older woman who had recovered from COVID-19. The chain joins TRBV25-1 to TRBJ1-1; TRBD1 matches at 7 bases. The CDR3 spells CASSVDRSPYTEAFF. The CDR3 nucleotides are TGTGCCAGCAGTGTGGACAGGTCGCCGTACACTGAAGCTTTCTTT.